These T cell receptor beta chains were read from a single sample in a study of CD8 T cells in Susac syndrome. TCRdb processed the immunoSEQ multiplex PCR reads anew with MiXCR; each CDR3 protein has one entry. The sample has under 200,000 distinct CDR3 sequences, around 90% seen once. The sample consisted of CD4+ T cells from PBMCs. These receptors originate from a human donor in good health. Both conserved end residues are trimmed from each CDR3. Clone size, where shown, is once, few, many, or a class for clones that have expanded.

abundance	v_gene	j_gene	CDR3aa
-	TRBV10-3	TRBJ2-1	AISELGVPYNEQF
-	TRBV28	TRBJ2-7	ASSLTAHSYEQY
-	TRBV2	TRBJ2-7	ASSEHAGRTYEQY
-	TRBV10-3	TRBJ2-6	AITDDRGRGGANVLT
few	TRBV6-5	TRBJ1-2	ASSYGDRVEGYT
-	TRBV20-1	TRBJ2-1	SARPRTGLNEQF
-	TRBV24-1	TRBJ2-1	ATSDALLAGGHNEQF
once	TRBV20-1	TRBJ1-5	SANGQFRSQPQH
-	TRBV30	TRBJ2-1	AWSVPPGSYNEQF
-	TRBV7-2	TRBJ1-6	ASSLQGVGPLH
once	TRBV7-9	TRBJ2-5	ASSRRTGEETQY
once	TRBV20-1	TRBJ2-3	SARDLQGGDTQY
-	TRBV5-1	TRBJ2-5	ASSYPTGGIQETQY
-	TRBV6-1	TRBJ2-5	ASSGLAGGETQY
-	TRBV20-1	TRBJ2-5	SATTSGQGSGETQY
-	TRBV20-1	TRBJ2-1	SASRGRTYNEQF
-	TRBV6-5	TRBJ2-1	ASSYRVRTLAAYNEQF
-	TRBV18	TRBJ2-6	ASSLSEYGANVLI
-	TRBV20-1	TRBJ2-3	SASPTPRTDTQY
-	TRBV29-1	TRBJ2-7	SVEEGTYEQY
-	TRBV18	TRBJ2-3	ASSPLSNTDTQY
-	TRBV5-1	TRBJ1-6	ASSLVGTQGGPLH
-	TRBV12-3/TRBV12-4	TRBJ1-6	ASRLQGWDSPLH
-	TRBV5-1	TRBJ1-1	ASSNSLRATEAF
-	TRBV18	TRBJ1-5	ASSPRGGTNQPQH
-	TRBV4-1	TRBJ2-2	ASSQVMRLALNTGELF
-	TRBV7-9	TRBJ1-2	ASSKSRTAYGYT
-	TRBV6-2/TRBV6-3	TRBJ2-7	ASSYSDSQYEQY
-	TRBV7-7	TRBJ2-7	ASSLGPGTGGGEQY
-	TRBV5-4	TRBJ2-5	ASSLEAANQETQY
-	TRBV2	TRBJ2-1	ASRNRNEQF
-	TRBV7-9	TRBJ2-1	ASSPRDRVTYNEQF
once	TRBV3-1	TRBJ2-1	ASSLPTSGSNEQF
-	TRBV20-1	TRBJ2-1	SAPGRPSSYNEQF
-	TRBV30	TRBJ2-3	AWSGGASGPSTDTQY
-	TRBV7-8	TRBJ2-2	ASSSWTGIGTGELF
-	TRBV21-1	TRBJ2-7	ASSKRTGGSYEQY
-	TRBV4-1	TRBJ2-7	ASSQAGGQGFYEQY
-	TRBV2	TRBJ1-1	ASRRDSNTEAF
-	TRBV14	TRBJ2-2	ASSQALAGGGGELF
-	TRBV14	TRBJ1-5	ASSQGRQKSQPQH
-	TRBV28	TRBJ2-7	ASSLKLAGESSYEQY
-	TRBV30	TRBJ2-6	AWAPGQGLSGANVLT
-	TRBV5-4	TRBJ2-1	ASSQRQGDNEQF
-	TRBV20-1	TRBJ1-5	SASTGTSNQPQH
-	TRBV7-9	TRBJ1-1	ASSSWGGPEAF
-	TRBV6-1	TRBJ2-7	ASSGSPGQGYEQY
-	TRBV5-1	TRBJ2-1	ASSLLSGFDNEQF
-	TRBV29-1	TRBJ1-2	SVGTGEDNYGYT
-	TRBV28	TRBJ2-7	ASTTLGAVNSYEQY
-	TRBV11-2	TRBJ2-7	ASSLFGQGPLLEQY
-	TRBV19	TRBJ2-5	ASSMTSRETQY
once	TRBV29-1	TRBJ2-6	SVDGAGANVLT
-	TRBV12-3/TRBV12-4	TRBJ2-5	ASSFNGGEETQY